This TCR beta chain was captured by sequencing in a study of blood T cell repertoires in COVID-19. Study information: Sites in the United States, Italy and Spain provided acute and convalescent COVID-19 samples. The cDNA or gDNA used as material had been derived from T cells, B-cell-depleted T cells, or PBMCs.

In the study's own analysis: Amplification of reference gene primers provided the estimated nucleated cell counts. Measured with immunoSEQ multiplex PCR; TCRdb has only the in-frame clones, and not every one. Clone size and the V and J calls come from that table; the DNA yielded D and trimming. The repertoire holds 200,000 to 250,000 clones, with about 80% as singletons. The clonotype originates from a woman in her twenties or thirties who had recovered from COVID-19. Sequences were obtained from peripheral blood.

Here the CDR3 reads CASSCRGPGLAGDQETQYF. The CDR3 coding sequence is TGTGCCAGCAGTTGTAGGGGCCCGGGACTAGCGGGGGACCAAGAGACCCAGTACTTC. V and J are TRBV28 and TRBJ2-5, with 14 bases that match TRBD2. CDR3 length equals 19 residues. Germline lookup yields CDR1 MDHEN and CDR2 SYDVKM. Trimming removed 4 bases from V and 0 bases from J; junction bases left unmatched: 10. Combining the CDR3 with reference TRBV28 and TRBJ2-5 gives the whole variable domain DVKVTQSSRYLVKRTGEKVFLECVQDMDHENMFWYRQDPGLGLRLIYFSYDVKMKEKGDIPEGYSVSREKKERFSLILESASTNQTSMYLCASSCRGPGLAGDQETQYFGPGTRLLVL.